Presented here are 9 T cell receptor beta chains from one specimen sequenced in a study of PD-1 blockade in classical Hodgkin lymphoma. Each of the patients experienced relapse following autologous stem cell transplantation, and their brentuximab vedotin exposure differed. The method was immunoSEQ multiplex PCR; TCRdb's version includes in-frame clones alone and lacks a portion of them. Here the sample spans nearly 55,000 clones, 81% being singletons. Sequencing was performed on peripheral blood mononuclear cells (PBMCs), taken at baseline. The receptors here all came from a human donor with classical Hodgkin lymphoma.

This chain joins TRBV4-1 and TRBJ2-1; D might be TRBD1 (5 bases). Germline CDR1 MGHRA, CDR2 YSYEKL. The CDR3 extends over 15 amino acids. V gave up 6 bases and J gave up 9 bases, with 21 bases separating them. The CDR3 protein is CASRQGNSALGEQFF. The CDR3 DNA follows: TGCGCCAGCAGGCAGGGCAATTCGGCTCTAGGTGAGCAGTTCTTC.

This chain connects TRBV2 to TRBJ1-5; no firm D call. CDR1 is SNHLY and CDR2 is FYNNEI in the germline V gene. Trimming took 3 bases from V and 1 from J, leaving 10 bases between them. This CDR3 has 15 amino acids. The CDR3 sequence: CASSEWGGSNQPQHF. CDR3 nucleotide sequence: TGTGCCAGCAGTGAGTGGGGTGGGAGCAATCAGCCCCAGCATTTT.

The chain has TRBV7-9 and TRBJ2-6; no reliable D call. Trimming took off 1 base at V and 2 bases at J, with 3 bases between the two ends. This CDR3 is built from 14 residues. Germline V gene sequence: CDR1 SEHNR, CDR2 FQNEAQ (reference sequence). CDR3 sequence reads: CASSLGAGANVLTF. The CDR3 region has the DNA TGTGCCAGCAGCTTAGGAGCTGGGGCCAACGTCCTGACTTTC.

This clone appeared a single time. The chain joins TRBV10-3 to TRBJ2-2; possibly TRBD1 for D (5 bases). V was cut by 11 bases and J by 5 bases, with 15 bases left in between. Germline CDR1 reads ENHRY; CDR2 reads SYGVKD. The CDR3 contains 13 residues. CDR3 in DNA: TGTGCCTCCAGGGCTATCGGGACCGGGGAGCTGTTTTTT. Encoded protein: CASRAIGTGELFF.

V and J are TRBV9 and TRBJ2-1; 10 positions agree with TRBD2. Germline CDR1 and CDR2: SGDLS and YYNGEE. V gave up 2 bases and J gave up 0 bases; unmatched junction bases: 11. The CDR3 is made up of 19 amino acids. CDR3 DNA: TGTGCCAGCAGCGTCACCCTAGCGGGAGCGGTGGGCTCCTACAATGAGCAGTTCTTC. Translated: CASSVTLAGAVGSYNEQFF. The variable domain in full, with the rest retrieved from reference TRBV9 and TRBJ2-1, is DSGVTQTPKHLITATGQRVTLRCSPRSGDLSVYWYQQSLDQGLQFLIQYYNGEERAKGNILERFSAQQFPDLHSELNLSSLELGDSALYFCASSVTLAGAVGSYNEQFFGPGTRLTVL.

This clone was picked up one time. The chain employs TRBV4-2 and TRBJ2-3; the D gene is possibly TRBD2 (6 bases). Germline V gene lookup returns CDR1 LGHNA and CDR2 YNFKEQ. The V end lost 8 bases, the J end lost 0 bases, and 12 bases lay between the germline ends. The CDR3 totals 14 residues. In DNA form, the CDR3 reads TGTGCCAGCCGCCGTGGGGGGAGCACAGATACGCAGTATTTT. As protein: CASRRGGSTDTQYF.

This rearrangement joins TRBV14 to TRBJ2-2; no reliable D call. CDR1 and CDR2 from the germline V gene are SGHDN and FVKESK. The CDR3 is made up of 16 amino acids. V was cut by 1 base and J by 0 bases, with 9 bases left in between. The CDR3 bases are TGTGCCAGCAGCCAAGTTCCAGGAGCGAACACCGGGGAGCTGTTTTTT. Translating it yields CASSQVPGANTGELFF.

This clone was counted between two and nine times. This sequence joins TRBV4-1 and TRBJ1-1; perhaps TRBD1 as D (5 bases). This CDR3 region has 13 residues. V was pared by 0 bases and J by 9 bases, with 11 bases between. Germline CDR1 and CDR2: MGHRA and YSYEKL. The CDR3 DNA reads as TGCGCCAGCAGCCAAGATCAAGGGACGAAAGCTTTCTTT. Its translation: CASSQDQGTKAFF.

The V gene is TRBV18, the J gene TRBJ2-1; D is uncertain. CDR1 KGHSH and CDR2 LQKENI come from the germline V gene. Trimming left V 2 bases short and J 0 bases short, with 5 bases between. The CDR3 covers 14 residues. CDR3 in DNA: TGTGCCAGCTCACCAACGGACTCCTACAATGAGCAGTTCTTC. Translated: CASSPTDSYNEQFF.